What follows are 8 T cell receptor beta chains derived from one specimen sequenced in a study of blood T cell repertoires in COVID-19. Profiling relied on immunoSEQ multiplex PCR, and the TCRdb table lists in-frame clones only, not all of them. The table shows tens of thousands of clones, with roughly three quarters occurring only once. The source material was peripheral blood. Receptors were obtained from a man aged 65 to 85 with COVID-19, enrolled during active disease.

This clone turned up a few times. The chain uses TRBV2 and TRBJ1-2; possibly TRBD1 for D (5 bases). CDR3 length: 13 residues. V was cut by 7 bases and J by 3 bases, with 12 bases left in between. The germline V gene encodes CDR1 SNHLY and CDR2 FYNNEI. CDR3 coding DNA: TGTGCCAGCACCGGACAACAAGACTATGGCTACACCTTC. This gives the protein CASTGQQDYGYTF.

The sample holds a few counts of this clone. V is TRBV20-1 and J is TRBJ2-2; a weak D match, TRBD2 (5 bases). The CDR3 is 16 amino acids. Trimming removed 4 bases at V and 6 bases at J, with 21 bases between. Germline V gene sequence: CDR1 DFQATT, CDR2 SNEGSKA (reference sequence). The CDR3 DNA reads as TGCAGTGCTATTGACCTCCGGGGATTTTTTTCCGGGGAGCTGTTTTTT. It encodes CSAIDLRGFFSGELFF.

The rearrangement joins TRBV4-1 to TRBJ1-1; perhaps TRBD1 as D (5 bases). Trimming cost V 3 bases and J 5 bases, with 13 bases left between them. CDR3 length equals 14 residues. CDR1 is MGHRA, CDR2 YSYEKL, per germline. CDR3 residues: CASSHPSGYTEAFF. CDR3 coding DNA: TGCGCCAGCAGCCATCCTTCAGGGTATACTGAAGCTTTCTTT.

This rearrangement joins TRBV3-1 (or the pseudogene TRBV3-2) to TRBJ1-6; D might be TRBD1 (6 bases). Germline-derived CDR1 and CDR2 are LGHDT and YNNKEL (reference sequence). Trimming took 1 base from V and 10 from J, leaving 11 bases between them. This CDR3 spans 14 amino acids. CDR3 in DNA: TGTGCCAGCAGCCAAGTGGGGGCCTACTCACCCCTCCACTTT. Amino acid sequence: CASSQVGAYSPLHF.

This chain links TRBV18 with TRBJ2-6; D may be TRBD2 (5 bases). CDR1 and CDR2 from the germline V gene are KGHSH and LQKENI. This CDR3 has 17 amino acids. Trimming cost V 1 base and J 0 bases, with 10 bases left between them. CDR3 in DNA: TGTGCCAGCTCACCACGACTAATCGACTCTGGGGCCAACGTCCTGACTTTC. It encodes CASSPRLIDSGANVLTF. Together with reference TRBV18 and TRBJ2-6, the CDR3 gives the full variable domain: NAGVMQNPRHLVRRRGQEARLRCSPMKGHSHVYWYRQLPEEGLKFMVYLQKENIIDESGMPKERFSAEFPKEGPSILRIQQVVRGDSAAYFCASSPRLIDSGANVLTFGAGSRLTVL.

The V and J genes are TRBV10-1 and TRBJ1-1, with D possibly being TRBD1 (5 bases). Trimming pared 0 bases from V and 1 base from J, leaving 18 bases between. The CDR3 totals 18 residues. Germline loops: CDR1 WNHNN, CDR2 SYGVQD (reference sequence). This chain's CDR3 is CASSESSQGWVWNTEAFF. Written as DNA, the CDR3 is TGCGCCAGCAGTGAGTCATCCCAGGGCTGGGTGTGGAACACTGAAGCTTTCTTT.

The CDR3 nucleotides are TGTGCCAGCAGTTTATTTGACAGGGATCAGCCCCAGCATTTT. This codes for CASSLFDRDQPQHF. The rearrangement links TRBV27 to TRBJ1-5; 7 nucleotides line up with TRBD1. CDR1 and CDR2 from the germline V gene are MNHEY and SMNVEV (reference sequence). The CDR3 runs 14 residues. The V segment lost 1 base and the J segment 5 bases; nucleotides outside the gene matches: 2.

The CDR3 nucleotides are TGTGCCAGCAGCTTAAACAGGGCAACTAATGAAAAACTGTTTTTT. Translating it yields CASSLNRATNEKLFF. This rearrangement joins TRBV7-9 to TRBJ1-4; D might be TRBD1 (6 bases). The CDR3 is made up of 15 amino acids. Germline-derived CDR1 and CDR2 are SEHNR and FQNEAQ (reference sequence). V lost 2 bases and J 0 bases, leaving 7 bases between the germline ends.